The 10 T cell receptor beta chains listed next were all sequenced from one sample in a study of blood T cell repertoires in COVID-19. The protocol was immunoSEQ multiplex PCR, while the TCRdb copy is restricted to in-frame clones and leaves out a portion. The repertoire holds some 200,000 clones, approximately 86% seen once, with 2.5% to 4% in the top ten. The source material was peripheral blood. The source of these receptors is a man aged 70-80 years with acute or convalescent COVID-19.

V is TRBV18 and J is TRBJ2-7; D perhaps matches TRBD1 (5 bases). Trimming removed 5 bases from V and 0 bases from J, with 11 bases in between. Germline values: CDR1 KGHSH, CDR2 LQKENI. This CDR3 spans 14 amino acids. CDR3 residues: CASSVVDSSYEQYF. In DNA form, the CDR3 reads TGTGCCAGCTCAGTGGTCGACAGCTCCTACGAGCAGTACTTC.

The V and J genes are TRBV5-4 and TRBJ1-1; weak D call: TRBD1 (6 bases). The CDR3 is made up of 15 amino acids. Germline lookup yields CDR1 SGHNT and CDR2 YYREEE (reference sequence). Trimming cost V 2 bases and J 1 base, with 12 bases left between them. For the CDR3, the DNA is TGTGCCAGCAGCTTTCCGGGACATCAGAACACTGAAGCTTTCTTT. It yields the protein CASSFPGHQNTEAFF.

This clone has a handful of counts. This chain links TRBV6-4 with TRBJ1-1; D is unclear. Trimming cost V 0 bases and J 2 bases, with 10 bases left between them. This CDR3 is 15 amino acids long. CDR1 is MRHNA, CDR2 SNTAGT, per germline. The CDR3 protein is CASSDSAEKNTEAFF. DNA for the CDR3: TGTGCCAGCAGTGACTCGGCAGAAAAAAACACTGAAGCTTTCTTT.

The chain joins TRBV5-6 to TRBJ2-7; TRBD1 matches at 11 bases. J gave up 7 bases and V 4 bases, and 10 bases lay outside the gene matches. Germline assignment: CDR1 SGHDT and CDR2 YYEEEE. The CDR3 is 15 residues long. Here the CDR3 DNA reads TGTGCCAGCAGCCTCTTCGTGGACAGGGGGCTGGAGCAGTACTTC. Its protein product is CASSLFVDRGLEQYF.

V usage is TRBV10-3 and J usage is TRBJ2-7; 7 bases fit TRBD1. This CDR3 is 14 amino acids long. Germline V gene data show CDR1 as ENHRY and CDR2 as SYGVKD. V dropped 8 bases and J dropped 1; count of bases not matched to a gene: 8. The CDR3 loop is CAIGTPGQSYEQYF. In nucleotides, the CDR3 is TGTGCCATCGGGACCCCGGGACAGTCCTACGAGCAGTACTTC.

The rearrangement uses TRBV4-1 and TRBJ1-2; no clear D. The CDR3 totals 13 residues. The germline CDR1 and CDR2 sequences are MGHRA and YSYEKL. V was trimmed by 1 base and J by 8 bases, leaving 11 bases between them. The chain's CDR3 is CASSQGNSRGYTF. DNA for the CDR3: TGCGCCAGCAGCCAAGGTAATAGCCGCGGCTACACCTTC.

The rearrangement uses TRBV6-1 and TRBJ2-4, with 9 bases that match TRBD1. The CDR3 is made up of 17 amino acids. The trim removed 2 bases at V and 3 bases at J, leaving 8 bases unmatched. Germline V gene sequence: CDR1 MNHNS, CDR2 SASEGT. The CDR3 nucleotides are TGTGCCAGCAGTGAAATGCGGGACAGGGCTCTCAAAAACATTCAGTACTTC. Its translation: CASSEMRDRALKNIQYF.

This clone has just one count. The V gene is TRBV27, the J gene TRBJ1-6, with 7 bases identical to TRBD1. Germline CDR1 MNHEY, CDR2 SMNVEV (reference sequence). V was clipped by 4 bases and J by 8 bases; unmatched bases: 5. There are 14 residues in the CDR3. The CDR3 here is CASSWDSRYSPLHF. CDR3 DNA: TGTGCCAGCAGTTGGGACAGCCGATATTCACCCCTCCACTTT.

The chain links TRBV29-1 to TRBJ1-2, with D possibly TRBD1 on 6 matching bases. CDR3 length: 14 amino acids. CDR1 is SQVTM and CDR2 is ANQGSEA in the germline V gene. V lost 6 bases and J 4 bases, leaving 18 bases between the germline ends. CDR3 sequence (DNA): TGCAGCGTGGTACCCCGGGACACCTTCTATGGCTACACCTTC. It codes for CSVVPRDTFYGYTF. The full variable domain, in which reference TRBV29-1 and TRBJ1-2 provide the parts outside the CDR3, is SAVISQKPSRDICQRGTSLTIQCQVDSQVTMMFWYRQQPGQSLTLIATANQGSEATYESGFVIDKFPISRPNLTFSTLTVSNMSPEDSSIYLCSVVPRDTFYGYTFGSGTRLTVV.

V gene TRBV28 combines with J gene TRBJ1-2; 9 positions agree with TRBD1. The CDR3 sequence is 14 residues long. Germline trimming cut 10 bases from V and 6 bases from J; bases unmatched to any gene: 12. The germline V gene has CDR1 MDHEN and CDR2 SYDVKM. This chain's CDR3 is CATSGTGSEHGYTF. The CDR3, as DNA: TGTGCCACCTCCGGGACAGGGTCTGAGCATGGCTACACCTTC.